The 12 T cell receptor beta chains presented below share a single source sample, sequenced in a study of identical twins. TCRdb passed the 5' RACE reads through MiXCR, listing each CDR3 protein once. The sample holds around 370,000 distinct CDR3 sequences, about 9% seen once. What was sequenced was naive T cells sorted from blood. Receptors were obtained from a woman between 45 and 60 years old in good health.

CDR3 residues: CSCGRGKNQPQHF. The CDR3 region has the DNA TGCAGCTGTGGCAGGGGAAAGAATCAGCCCCAGCATTTT. The chain uses TRBV29-1 and TRBJ1-5; D is perhaps TRBD1 (6 bases). Germline lookup yields CDR1 SQVTM and CDR2 ANQGSEA. The CDR3 covers 13 residues. The V and J ends lost 8 bases and 4 bases respectively, with 15 bases between them. The full variable domain, rest sourced from reference TRBV29-1 and TRBJ1-5, is SAVISQKPSRDICQRGTSLTIQCQVDSQVTMMFWYRQQPGQSLTLIATANQGSEATYESGFVIDKFPISRPNLTFSTLTVSNMSPEDSSIYLCSCGRGKNQPQHFGDGTRLSIL.

There are many counts of this clonotype. The chain combines TRBV6-5 with TRBJ1-1, with D hard to call. Germline-derived CDR1 and CDR2 are MNHEY and SVGAGI. V lost 5 bases, J lost 5 bases, and 6 bases lay in between. CDR3 length: 11 residues. The CDR3 sequence: CASSHQTEAFF. CDR3 coding DNA: TGTGCCAGCAGTCATCAGACTGAAGCTTTCTTT.

In its sample, this clonotype was seen a few times. V gene TRBV4-1 combines with J gene TRBJ1-1; D unclear. CDR1 is MGHRA, CDR2 YSYEKL, per germline. The CDR3 is 15 residues long. Trimming took off 1 base at V and 6 bases at J, with 15 bases between the two ends. The DNA for the CDR3 is TGCGCCAGCAGCCAAGCGCCGGGCCCCAGCGCTGAAGCTTTCTTT. Amino acid sequence: CASSQAPGPSAEAFF.

The V and J genes are TRBV6-6 and TRBJ1-2, with TRBD1 matching over 8 bases. This CDR3 spans 13 amino acids. Germline V gives CDR1 MNHNY, CDR2 SVGAGI (reference sequence). The V and J ends lost 6 bases and 3 bases, in that order; junction bases with no gene match: 3. Here the CDR3 DNA reads TGTGCCAGCAGGGACAGGGACTACTATGGCTACACCTTC. It yields the protein CASRDRDYYGYTF.

The CDR3 reads CASSAQGRPGNEQFF. For the CDR3, the DNA is TGTGCCAGCAGCGCACAGGGGCGACCGGGGAATGAGCAGTTCTTC. V usage is TRBV3-1 and J usage is TRBJ2-1; 7 bases fit TRBD1. J lost 7 bases, V lost 5 bases, and 11 bases had no gene match. There are 15 residues in the CDR3. CDR1 is LGHDT, CDR2 YNNKEL, per germline (reference sequence).

This clonotype was counted only a few times. The rearrangement joins TRBV24-1 to TRBJ2-2; D not certain. The V gene lost 4 bases and the J gene lost 3 bases, with 5 bases spanning the gap. Germline V lookup: CDR1 KGHDR, CDR2 SFDVKD. This CDR3 is 13 amino acids long. CDR3 in amino acids: CATSDGHTGELFF. For the CDR3, the DNA is TGTGCCACCAGTGACGGACACACCGGGGAGCTGTTTTTT.

The sample holds a few counts of this clonotype. The CDR3 sequence: CASSVVRDTIYF. CDR3 sequence (DNA): TGTGCCAGCAGTGTAGTTCGGGACACCATATATTTT. The J gene is TRBJ1-3, the V gene TRBV2; D not resolved. Germline V gene lookup returns CDR1 SNHLY and CDR2 FYNNEI. The CDR3 extends over 12 amino acids. The V end was cut by 4 bases, the J end by 8 bases, with 9 bases between.

This clonotype appeared many times. The rearrangement links TRBV5-1 to TRBJ1-4; no definite D call. CDR1 and CDR2 from the germline V gene are SGHRS and YFSETQ. The CDR3 runs to 15 residues. V was cut by 2 bases and J by 3 bases, with 11 bases left in between. The CDR3 sequence is CASSLRWNANEKLFF. In nucleotides, the CDR3 is TGCGCCAGCAGCTTACGGTGGAATGCTAATGAAAAACTGTTTTTT.

This clonotype turned up a few times. The CDR3 bases are TGTGCCAGCAGTTTTGGACAGGGGACGTATGGCTACACCTTC. Its protein product is CASSFGQGTYGYTF. The genes are TRBV27 and TRBJ1-2; 9 bases line up with TRBD1. The trim removed 3 bases at V and 5 bases at J, leaving 4 bases unmatched. Germline CDR1 is MNHEY and CDR2 is SMNVEV (reference sequence). The CDR3 is made up of 14 amino acids.

This clonotype was seen ten or more times. The rearrangement joins TRBV12-3 or TRBV12-4 to TRBJ2-7; D not resolved. This CDR3 contains 12 residues. Trimming pared 6 bases from V and 0 bases from J, leaving 6 bases between. The CDR3 DNA sequence: TGTGCCAGCAGCCGTAGCTCCTACGAGCAGTACTTC. Translation gives CASSRSSYEQYF.

The J gene is TRBJ2-2, the V gene TRBV18; D not resolved. CDR1 and CDR2 from the germline V gene are KGHSH and LQKENI. V was shortened by 4 bases and J by 5 bases, with 11 bases between the two germline ends. The CDR3 is made up of 14 amino acids. The CDR3 DNA reads TGTGCCAGCTCACAGAAGCGCCAAACCGGGGAGCTGTTTTTT. Its translation: CASSQKRQTGELFF.

This clonotype was counted between two and nine times. The chain recombines TRBV19 with TRBJ2-6; 10 nucleotides align to TRBD1. V was pared by 4 bases and J by 3 bases, with 9 bases of the junction left unmatched. The germline V gene encodes CDR1 LNHDA and CDR2 SQIVND (reference sequence). The CDR3 consists of 18 residues. The CDR3, as DNA: TGTGCCAGTAGTACTCCGGGACAGGGGATTTTTGGGGCCAACGTCCTGACTTTC. Amino acid sequence: CASSTPGQGIFGANVLTF. Full variable domain (outside the CDR3, taken from reference TRBV19 and TRBJ2-6): DGGITQSPKYLFRKEGQNVTLSCEQNLNHDAMYWYRQDPGQGLRLIYYSQIVNDFQKGDIAEGYSVSREKKESFPLTVTSAQKNPTAFYLCASSTPGQGIFGANVLTFGAGSRLTVL.